This T cell receptor (beta chain) was found in a study of tumour-infiltrating T cells in Burkitt lymphoma (dated by TCRdb to 2018 to 2020). In the study overall: TCR repertoire data were correlated with clinical outcome; productive clonality predicted overall and progression-free survival, independent of established prognosticators including age at diagnosis.

The library came from the immunoSEQ multiplex PCR assay. The table was pulled from immuneACCESS by TCRdb, which kept in-frame rearrangements only. Such tables lose some clones; where checked, under half of the loss comes from unresolved V genes, and the rest has no known cause. Counted in this sample were about 15,000 clones; 80% of them appeared once. The top ten clones comprise over 2% of the sample. This clone was observed a few times. The target of this receptor is not known. No base qualities exist here, and no much larger clone lies one base off it. V trim: 3 bases; J trim: 4 bases; unmatched bases: 5. The cysteine opens and the phenylalanine closes a CDR3 of 15 amino acids. This entry keeps only the CDR3 DNA: 45 bases, framed from base 1. The germline V gene (reference sequence) provides CDR1 PRHDT and CDR2 FYEKMQ.

The receptor comes from a human donor with diffuse large B-cell lymphoma. Recombination joined TRBV13 with TRBJ1-2, with 10 bases aligning to TRBD1. The sample was tumor tissue. The sequenced DNA: TGTGCCAGCAGCTTTGGGACAGGGGCCACCTATGGCTACACCTTC. This encodes CASSFGTGATYGYTF.